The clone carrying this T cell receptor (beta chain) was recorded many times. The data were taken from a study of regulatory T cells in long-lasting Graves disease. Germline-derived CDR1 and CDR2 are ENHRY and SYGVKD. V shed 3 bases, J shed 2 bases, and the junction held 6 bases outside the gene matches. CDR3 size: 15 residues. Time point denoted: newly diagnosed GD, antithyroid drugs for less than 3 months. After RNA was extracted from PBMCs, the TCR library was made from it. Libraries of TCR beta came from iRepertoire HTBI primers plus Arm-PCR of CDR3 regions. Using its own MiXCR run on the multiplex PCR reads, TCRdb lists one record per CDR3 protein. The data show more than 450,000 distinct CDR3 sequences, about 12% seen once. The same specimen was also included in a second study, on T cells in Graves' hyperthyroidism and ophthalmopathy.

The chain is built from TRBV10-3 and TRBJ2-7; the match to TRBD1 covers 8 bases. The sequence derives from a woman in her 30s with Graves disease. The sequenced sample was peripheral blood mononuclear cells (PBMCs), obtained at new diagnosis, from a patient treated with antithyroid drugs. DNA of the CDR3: TGTGCCATCAGTGACAGGGGGCGGGGTCCCTACGAGCAGTACTTC. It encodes CAISDRGRGPYEQYF.